The 17 T cell receptor beta chains reported below all come from one sample, sequenced in a study of cytomegalovirus exposure and HLA in healthy donors. Primers: 60 Vbeta forward and 13 Jbeta reverse. Assay used: immunoSEQ multiplex PCR; TCRdb lists only in-frame clones, some missing. The sample has about 77,000 clones, and its top ten clones hold roughly an eighth. The material sequenced was PBMCs. The receptors were sampled from a man aged 50 or older in good health and CMV-seropositive.

This chain links TRBV20-1 with TRBJ2-3, with 8 bases lining up with TRBD2. CDR1 and CDR2 (germline): DFQATT, SNEGSKA (reference sequence). With 6 bases clipped from V and 11 bases from J, the junction kept 7 bases outside the gene matches. The CDR3 sequence is 11 residues long. DNA for the CDR3: TGCAGTGCACCGCGGGGGGAGAGGCAGTATTTT. Its protein is CSAPRGERQYF.

The J gene is TRBJ1-2, the V gene TRBV7-8, with D perhaps TRBD1 (5 bases). Between the trimmed V and J ends, which lost 1 base and 8 bases, there was a span of 8 bases. Germline V lookup: CDR1 SGHVS, CDR2 FQNEAQ. The CDR3 extends over 12 amino acids. The CDR3 region has the DNA TGTGCCAGCAGCTTAGGGAGGGACGGCTACACCTTC. Amino acids: CASSLGRDGYTF.

DNA for the CDR3: TGCGCCAGCAGCCCAACCCTCGGGAACACTGAAGCTTTCTTT. Its translation is CASSPTLGNTEAFF. This chain connects TRBV4-1 to TRBJ1-1; D is unresolved. The germline gives CDR1 MGHRA, CDR2 YSYEKL. This CDR3 comprises 14 residues. Trimming removed 4 bases at V and 1 base at J, with 10 bases between.

This chain joins TRBV7-9 and TRBJ2-7; possible D gene TRBD1, 5 bases. Per germline, CDR1 SEHNR and CDR2 FQNEAQ (reference sequence). The CDR3 is made up of 13 amino acids. Trimming took 3 bases from V and 6 from J, leaving 12 bases between them. The CDR3 DNA reads as TGTGCCAGCAGCTTTAACCAGGGTTCCGAGCAGTACGTC. This codes for CASSFNQGSEQYV.

As for this clone: Different DNA sequences within this sample yield the same CDR3. J is TRBJ1-3 and V is TRBV6-5, with a tentative D call TRBD1 (6 bases). V was shortened by 5 bases and J by 4 bases, with 6 bases between the two germline ends. Looked up from germline, CDR1 is MNHEY and CDR2 is SVGAGI. This CDR3 comprises 12 residues. In DNA form, the CDR3 reads TGTGCCAGCAGTGACAGGGGAAACACCATATATTTT. Residues: CASSDRGNTIYF.

The rearrangement uses TRBV7-9 and TRBJ1-2; a possible D gene is TRBD1 (5 bases). Trimming took off 7 bases at V and 4 bases at J, with 16 bases between the two ends. Germline CDR1 reads SEHNR; CDR2 reads FQNEAQ (reference sequence). The CDR3 extends over 14 amino acids. DNA of the CDR3: TGTGCCAGCACTTCGGGGGAGTCCCTCTATGGCTACACCTTC. It is translated as CASTSGESLYGYTF.

The J gene is TRBJ2-3, the V gene TRBV5-1; 9 positions match TRBD2. The CDR3 has 14 residues. Germline CDR1 reads SGHRS; CDR2 reads YFSETQ. J gave up 3 bases and V 4 bases, and 3 bases lay outside the gene matches. CDR3 region: CASSPGLATDTQYF. CDR3 DNA sequence: TGCGCCAGCAGCCCCGGACTAGCGACAGATACGCAGTATTTT.

V is TRBV6-5 and J is TRBJ1-5; the D gene is possibly TRBD1 (5 bases). V lost 5 bases and J lost 6, with 14 bases in between. The CDR3 covers 14 residues. The germline V gene encodes CDR1 MNHEY and CDR2 SVGAGI. In DNA, the CDR3 is TGTGCCAGCAGTGAATTGGGGGGTGGTCAGCCCCAGCATTTT. This gives the protein CASSELGGGQPQHF.

This chain uses TRBV5-1 with TRBJ1-2, with D perhaps TRBD1 (6 bases). The CDR3 has 14 residues. With 5 bases removed from V and 6 bases from J, the gap between germline ends came to 17 bases. Germline loops: CDR1 SGHRS, CDR2 YFSETQ. In nucleotides, the CDR3 is TGCGCCAGCAGTTCCACAGGGTCTACTAATGGCTACACCTTC. This gives the protein CASSSTGSTNGYTF.

The chain is built from TRBV6-1 and TRBJ1-4; the match to TRBD1 covers 8 bases. The junction had 7 bases not matched to a gene; V was cut back by 6 bases and J by 4 bases. The germline V gene encodes CDR1 MNHNS and CDR2 SASEGT. The CDR3 extends over 15 amino acids. CDR3 sequence (DNA): TGTGCCAGCAGGTCAGGGGGCTTGGGTAATGAAAAACTGTTTTTT. Translation: CASRSGGLGNEKLFF.

V gene TRBV4-1 combines with J gene TRBJ2-3, with TRBD1 identical over 12 bases. Germline CDR1 MGHRA, CDR2 YSYEKL. The CDR3 contains 17 residues. V gave up 6 bases and J gave up 1 base; unmatched junction bases: 8. Written as DNA, the CDR3 is TGCGCCAGCAGGGGGACAGGGGGCTTGTGGGGCACAGATACGCAGTATTTT. It translates to CASRGTGGLWGTDTQYF.

The V gene is TRBV19, the J gene TRBJ2-1; maybe TRBD1 (6 bases). The CDR3 extends over 12 amino acids. The V end was cut by 5 bases, the J end by 12 bases, with 14 bases between. Germline-derived CDR1 and CDR2 are LNHDA and SQIVND (reference sequence). CDR3 in amino acids: CASSGPLGGQFF. In nucleotides, the CDR3 is TGTGCCAGTAGTGGCCCCCTAGGGGGGCAGTTCTTC.

Worth noting for this clone: This specimen includes other DNA sequences encoding the same CDR3. The genes are TRBV5-1 and TRBJ2-1; tentative D call: TRBD1 (5 bases). V was cut by 4 bases and J by 0 bases, with 11 bases left in between. Germline values: CDR1 SGHRS, CDR2 YFSETQ. The CDR3 runs to 15 residues. The CDR3 region has the DNA TGCGCCAGCAGCCCAGACAGAAGCTCCTACAATGAGCAGTTCTTC. This translates into CASSPDRSSYNEQFF.

The rearrangement uses TRBV10-3 and TRBJ1-6; TRBD1 matches at 7 bases. Germline V lookup: CDR1 ENHRY, CDR2 SYGVKD. The CDR3 totals 12 residues. The CDR3 is CATRQGNSPLHF. Here the CDR3 DNA reads TGTGCTACTAGACAGGGTAATTCACCCCTCCACTTT.

As to this clone: Compared with germline, one end of the junction differs, possibly owing to a read error. The CDR3 protein is CTSSFNRGGTEAFF. The CDR3 bases are TGTACCAGCAGCTTCAACAGGGGCGGGACTGAAGCTTTCTTT. The gene calls are TRBV11-2 and TRBJ1-1; TRBD1 matches 7 bases. The CDR3 is 14 residues long. CDR1 SGHAT and CDR2 FQNNGV come from the germline V gene.

This chain joins TRBV28 and TRBJ2-5; a possible D gene is TRBD1 (5 bases). Trimming shortened V by 3 bases and J by 4 bases, and 12 bases separated the two germline ends. The germline V gene has CDR1 MDHEN and CDR2 SYDVKM. The CDR3 has 14 amino acids. In DNA form, the CDR3 reads TGTGCCAGCAGTTTCAGGGCTGGTACAGAGACCCAGTACTTC. Its protein is CASSFRAGTETQYF. Full variable domain (missing parts from reference TRBV28 and TRBJ2-5): DVKVTQSSRYLVKRTGEKVFLECVQDMDHENMFWYRQDPGLGLRLIYFSYDVKMKEKGDIPEGYSVSREKKERFSLILESASTNQTSMYLCASSFRAGTETQYFGPGTRLLVL.

The rearrangement uses TRBV6-6 and TRBJ2-1; 7 bases agree with TRBD2. Germline CDR1 and CDR2: MNHNY and SVGAGI (reference sequence). Unmatched junction bases numbered 12, after V lost 6 bases and J lost 7 bases. The CDR3 contains 15 residues. This CDR3 reads CASRMTGGPRNEQFF. The CDR3 DNA follows: TGTGCCAGCAGGATGACGGGGGGACCTCGGAATGAGCAGTTCTTC.